This T cell receptor beta chain was profiled in a study of blood T cell repertoires in COVID-19. The overall study: Samples of COVID-19 (acute and convalescent) were obtained from the United States, Italy and Spain. PBMCs, B-cell-depleted T cells, or T cells were the source of the cDNA or gDNA that made up the material.

The CDR3 has 16 residues. Germline CDR1 reads SGHVS; CDR2 reads FQNEAQ. Trimming pared 1 base from V and 4 bases from J, leaving 16 bases between. In the source study's methods: Using reference gene primer amplification, nucleated cell counts were estimated. TCRdb keeps only in-frame clones here, not all; method: immunoSEQ multiplex PCR. V, J and clone size are taken as reported in that table, and D and trimming were inferred from the DNA itself. Of about 200,000 clones in the sample, 82% were seen once. This chain joins TRBV7-8 and TRBJ1-1, with D perhaps matching TRBD1 (5 bases). Sequencing was carried out using peripheral blood. This TCR was recovered from a woman aged 80 or older with COVID-19, enrolled during active disease. The CDR3 loop reads CASSLGPQGVITEAFF. CDR3 nucleotide sequence: TGTGCCAGCAGCTTAGGTCCTCAGGGTGTGATCACTGAAGCTTTCTTT.